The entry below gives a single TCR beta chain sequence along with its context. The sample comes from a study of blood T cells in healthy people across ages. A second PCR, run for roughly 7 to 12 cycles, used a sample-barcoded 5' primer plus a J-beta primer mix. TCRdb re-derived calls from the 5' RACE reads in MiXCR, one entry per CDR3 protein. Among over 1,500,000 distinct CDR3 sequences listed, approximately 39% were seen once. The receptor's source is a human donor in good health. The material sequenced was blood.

The DNA of the CDR3 is TGTGCCAGCAGCCCCCGGGACAGAAGAGACGCAGATACGCAGTATTTT. Translation: CASSPRDRRDADTQYF. This chain connects TRBV13 to TRBJ2-3; 7 bases align to TRBD1. The ends lost 5 bases at V and 4 bases at J; junction bases unmatched: 12. This CDR3 spans 16 amino acids. CDR1 PRHDT and CDR2 FYEKMQ come from the germline V gene (reference sequence).